Listed here are 20 T cell receptor beta chains from one sample, sequenced in a study of blood T cells in healthy people across ages. For the second PCR, which ran for 7 to 11 cycles, a sample-barcoded 5' primer and a J-beta primer mix were used. Using its own MiXCR run on the 5' RACE reads, TCRdb lists one record per CDR3 protein. The profile shows around 2 million distinct CDR3 sequences, approximately 39% of them singletons. Sample: blood. All receptors come from a human donor in good health.

This clonotype was observed a few times. One end of the junction varies from germline; a read error may be responsible. The rearrangement uses TRBV24-1 and TRBJ1-2, with TRBD1 matching over 11 bases. From germline, CDR1 is KGHDR and CDR2 SFDVKD. This CDR3 is 13 amino acids long. The CDR3 reads CATSDGTGGPYTF. The CDR3 DNA sequence: TGCGCCACCAGTGATGGGACAGGGGGACCCTACACCTTC.

V usage is TRBV29-1 and J usage is TRBJ2-1, with 9 bases lining up with TRBD1. The length of the CDR3 is 13 residues. After removal of 7 bases from V and 2 bases from J, the junction contained 3 bases not matched to a gene. Germline CDR1 SQVTM, CDR2 ANQGSEA. Here the CDR3 DNA reads TGCAGCGGTGGACAGGGGCCCTACAATGAGCAGTTCTTC. Encoded protein: CSGGQGPYNEQFF.

The table lists this clonotype with a few counts. The rearrangement uses TRBV3-1 and TRBJ2-3, with TRBD2 as a possible D gene (6 bases). V dropped 4 bases and J dropped 5 bases, with 22 bases sitting between them. The CDR3 length is 17 residues. The V gene's germline CDR1 is LGHDT and CDR2 YNNKEL (reference sequence). CDR3: CASSPGEAPGRGDTQYF. CDR3 DNA: TGTGCCAGCAGCCCGGGGGAAGCTCCGGGGCGAGGAGATACGCAGTATTTT.

Worth noting for this clonotype: The junction departs from germline at one end; a sequencing error may be responsible. The chain is built from TRBV4-3 and TRBJ2-7; the match to TRBD1 covers 11 bases. The J call may be mistaken, given a closer DNA end match to TRBJ2-1. Germline assignment: CDR1 LGHNA and CDR2 YSLEER. The CDR3 loop spans 15 amino acids. CDR3 region: CASSQVRTGGNKQFF. CDR3 DNA: TGCGCCAGCAGCCAAGTAAGGACAGGGGGCAATAAGCAGTTCTTC.

The gene calls are TRBV20-1 and TRBJ2-1, with a tentative D call TRBD1 (6 bases). The CDR3 contains 15 residues. Germline loops: CDR1 DFQATT, CDR2 SNEGSKA (reference sequence). With 7 bases removed from V and 2 bases from J, the gap between germline ends came to 18 bases. The CDR3 sequence is CSVRPGDGAYNEQFF. DNA of the CDR3: TGCAGTGTAAGGCCAGGGGATGGTGCCTACAATGAGCAGTTCTTC.

This sequence joins TRBV4-3 and TRBJ1-4; TRBD1 agrees at 8 bases. This CDR3 is built from 17 residues. Looked up from germline, CDR1 is LGHNA and CDR2 is YSLEER. The junction had 14 bases not matched to a gene; V was cut back by 4 bases and J by 7 bases. CDR3 region: CASSPMTDRALGEKLFF. CDR3 nucleotide sequence: TGCGCCAGCAGCCCTATGACGGACAGGGCCTTGGGTGAAAAACTGTTTTTT.

The chain links TRBV2 to TRBJ1-5; 9 nucleotides agree with TRBD1. This CDR3 is built from 16 residues. The V gene end was trimmed by 8 bases and the J gene end by 0 bases; junction bases not matched to a gene: 8. In germline, CDR1 is SNHLY, CDR2 FYNNEI. The CDR3 is CASSWGTGYSNQPQHF. Written as DNA, the CDR3 is TGTGCCAGCTCTTGGGGGACAGGGTATAGCAATCAGCCCCAGCATTTT.

This clonotype was observed once. Mismatch with germline at one junction end may stem from a read error. The rearrangement uses TRBV4-1 and TRBJ2-5; D remains ambiguous. Germline-derived CDR1 and CDR2 are MGHRA and YSYEKL. The CDR3 is 13 amino acids. The CDR3: CASSQVPQGTQYF. As DNA, the CDR3 is TGCGCCAGCAGCCAAGTTCCCCAAGGGACCCAGTACTTC.

A remark on this clonotype: A read error may produce the germline difference seen at one junction end. This chain joins TRBV7-2 and TRBJ2-7; a possible D gene is TRBD1 (7 bases). This CDR3 spans 14 amino acids. CDR1 and CDR2 from the germline V gene are SGHTA and FQGNSA. The CDR3 reads CAGSLGGTAYEQYF. The DNA of the CDR3 is TGTGCCGGCAGCTTAGGAGGGACAGCCTACGAGCAGTACTTC.

On this clonotype itself: The junction does not match germline at one end; this may be a read error. The chain uses TRBV6-5 and TRBJ2-2; perhaps TRBD2 as D (5 bases). The CDR3 runs to 12 residues. The germline gives CDR1 MNHEY, CDR2 SVGAGI. The CDR3 protein is CASMWSTGEPFF. CDR3 DNA: TGTGCCAGCATGTGGAGCACCGGGGAGCCGTTTTTT.

The gene calls are TRBV7-9 and TRBJ2-3, with D possibly being TRBD2 (6 bases). With 5 bases removed from V and 7 bases from J, the gap between germline ends came to 19 bases. The CDR3 is 15 amino acids. Germline CDR1 SEHNR, CDR2 FQNEAQ (reference sequence). The CDR3 protein is CASSASGTPVYTQYF. For the CDR3, the DNA is TGTGCCAGCAGCGCATCCGGGACTCCGGTATATACGCAGTATTTT.

This clonotype has only a few counts. The rearrangement links TRBV7-6 to TRBJ2-5; D gene unclear. The CDR3 has 11 residues. CDR1 and CDR2 (germline): SGHVS, FNYEAQ. V was shortened by 5 bases and J by 11 bases, with 12 bases between the two germline ends. The CDR3 sequence is CASSRPGPQYF. CDR3 in DNA: TGTGCCAGCAGCCGTCCCGGGCCGCAGTACTTC. Using reference TRBV7-6 and TRBJ2-5 for the parts outside the CDR3, the full variable domain is GAGVSQSPRYKVTKRGQDVALRCDPISGHVSLYWYRQALGQGPEFLTYFNYEAQQDKSGLPNDRFSAERPEGSISTLTIQRTEQRDSAMYRCASSRPGPQYFGPGTRLLVL.

This chain uses TRBV4-2 with TRBJ1-1; the D is unclear. Trimming pared 0 bases from V and 3 bases from J, leaving 14 bases between. CDR1 LGHNA and CDR2 YNFKEQ come from the germline V gene. The CDR3 consists of 16 residues. CDR3 residues: CASSQEPTSLDTEAFF. The DNA of the CDR3 is TGTGCCAGCAGCCAAGAGCCGACTTCCCTGGACACTGAAGCTTTCTTT.

Details on this clonotype: At one end, the junction sequence differs from germline, possibly due to a read error. The genes are TRBV7-2 and TRBJ2-3; 10 nucleotides line up with TRBD1. The CDR3 loop spans 15 amino acids. Germline lookup yields CDR1 SGHTA and CDR2 FQGNSA. In DNA form, the CDR3 reads TGCGTCAGCAGCCTTGGACAGGGGGAGACAGATACGCAGTATTTT. This gives the protein CVSSLGQGETDTQYF.

This clonotype has a handful of counts. The rearrangement links TRBV12-3 or TRBV12-4 to TRBJ2-6; D is unclear. V dropped 5 bases and J dropped 10 bases, with 6 bases sitting between them. CDR3 length equals 11 residues. CDR3 loop: CASSATNVLTF. The CDR3 coding sequence is TGTGCCAGCAGTGCCACAAACGTCCTGACTTTC.

The chain recombines TRBV19 with TRBJ2-7; 9 nucleotides align to TRBD1. The CDR3 is 14 residues long. The J segment lost 4 bases and the V segment lost 6 bases, leaving 7 bases of the junction unmatched. Germline V gene sequence: CDR1 LNHDA, CDR2 SQIVND (reference sequence). CDR3 DNA sequence: TGTGCCAGTAGGAGGGACAGGGACTTATACGAGCAGTACTTC. It is translated as CASRRDRDLYEQYF. Full variable domain (missing parts from reference TRBV19 and TRBJ2-7): DGGITQSPKYLFRKEGQNVTLSCEQNLNHDAMYWYRQDPGQGLRLIYYSQIVNDFQKGDIAEGYSVSREKKESFPLTVTSAQKNPTAFYLCASRRDRDLYEQYFGPGTRLTVT.

There are a few counts of this clonotype. V is TRBV6-4 and J is TRBJ1-6; a possible D gene is TRBD1 (5 bases). Germline assignment: CDR1 MRHNA and CDR2 SNTAGT. The CDR3 loop spans 15 amino acids. The V and J ends lost 6 bases and 9 bases respectively, with 18 bases between them. CDR3 in amino acids: CASREPGWGFSPLHF. The CDR3 DNA sequence: TGTGCCAGCAGAGAGCCTGGGTGGGGGTTTTCACCCCTCCACTTT.

The gene calls are TRBV25-1 and TRBJ2-3; D ambiguous. Trimming stripped 7 bases from V and 0 bases from J, with 8 bases between. This CDR3 spans 13 amino acids. The germline gives CDR1 MGHDK, CDR2 SYGVNS. CDR3: CASTTPSTDTQYF. The CDR3 region has the DNA TGTGCCAGCACGACACCCAGCACAGATACGCAGTATTTT.

The chain recombines TRBV29-1 with TRBJ2-5, with D perhaps matching TRBD1 (5 bases). Between the trimmed V and J ends, which lost 4 bases and 5 bases, there was a span of 14 bases. Germline V gene data show CDR1 as SQVTM and CDR2 as ANQGSEA. The length of the CDR3 is 13 residues. The DNA for the CDR3 is TGCAGCGTTGCCCTTGGGGCGTGGGAGACCCAGTACTTC. This encodes CSVALGAWETQYF.

The genes are TRBV7-2 and TRBJ2-2; TRBD1 is a possible D gene (5 bases). Trimming took 5 bases from V and 1 from J, leaving 11 bases between them. Germline V gene data show CDR1 as SGHTA and CDR2 as FQGNSA. The CDR3 totals 15 residues. CDR3 loop: CASSQRQQNTGELFF. CDR3 DNA: TGTGCCAGCAGCCAAAGACAGCAGAACACCGGGGAGCTGTTTTTT.